What follows are 23 T cell receptor beta chains derived from one specimen sequenced in a study of human T cells and chemical hapten exposure. TCRdb called the RACE reads again in MiXCR, with one record for every CDR3 protein. The sample consists of about 200,000 distinct CDR3 sequences, about 25% of them appearing once. Time point defined: patch test 3, about 24 weeks after DPC sensitization. This sample's treatment: therapeutic diphenylcyclopropenone sensitization with weekly scalp DPC. The input for sequencing was whole blood, taken in connection with sensitization to the hapten diphenylcyclopropenone (DPC). These receptors were obtained from a woman aged 40 to 50 with alopecia areata. Some clones in this sample may be carry-over from other donors' samples.

This chain links TRBV28 with TRBJ2-7, with no clear D. Germline CDR1 reads MDHEN; CDR2 reads SYDVKM. Deletions cut 3 bases from V and 3 bases from J, with 9 bases between. The CDR3 contains 13 residues. The chain's CDR3 is CASSFGRHYEQYF. CDR3 bases: TGTGCCAGCAGTTTTGGCAGGCACTACGAGCAGTACTTC.

This clonotype occurred a few times. The chain has TRBV7-6 and TRBJ2-5; D might be TRBD2 (5 bases). The germline CDR1 and CDR2 sequences are SGHVS and FNYEAQ. The CDR3 has 14 residues. Trimming removed 3 bases from V and 3 bases from J, with 11 bases in between. The DNA of the CDR3 is TGTGCCAGCAGCTTGAGTCCGGGGAAAGAGACCCAGTACTTC. Its translation is CASSLSPGKETQYF.

This clonotype was seen more than once but under ten times. This chain joins TRBV28 and TRBJ1-1; D remains ambiguous. Trimming left V 3 bases short and J 1 base short, with 9 bases between. Germline-derived CDR1 and CDR2 are MDHEN and SYDVKM. The CDR3 has 14 residues. The CDR3 bases are TGTGCCAGCAGTTTCGACTTCACGAACACTGAAGCTTTCTTT. It is translated as CASSFDFTNTEAFF.

This clonotype showed up just a few times. This chain uses TRBV29-1 with TRBJ2-7; 9 bases are a match to TRBD2. The CDR3 covers 13 residues. The germline V gene has CDR1 SQVTM and CDR2 ANQGSEA. With 1 base clipped from V and 4 bases from J, the junction kept 2 bases outside the gene matches. This CDR3 reads CSVEVSGRYEQYF. The CDR3 bases are TGCAGCGTTGAAGTTAGCGGGAGATACGAGCAGTACTTC.

The chain recombines TRBV5-1 with TRBJ2-1, with 16 bases that match TRBD2. The CDR3 is 19 amino acids. CDR1 is SGHRS, CDR2 YFSETQ, per germline. J lost 0 bases, V lost 3 bases, and 6 bases had no gene match. The CDR3 sequence is CASSSAGTSGRGSYNEQFF. DNA for the CDR3: TGCGCCAGCAGCTCGGCCGGGACTAGCGGGAGGGGCTCCTACAATGAGCAGTTCTTC.

Concerning this clonotype: A much larger clone is a single base away; this may be a read error. The V and J genes are TRBV12-3 or TRBV12-4 and TRBJ2-1; D remains unclear. Trimming cost V 5 bases and J 6 bases, with 2 bases left between them. This CDR3 spans 10 amino acids. The CDR3 here is CASSGNEQFF. The CDR3 bases are TGTGCCAGCAGTGGCAATGAGCAGTTCTTC.

This clonotype turned up a few times. The V gene is TRBV10-3, the J gene TRBJ2-3; maybe TRBD2 (6 bases). CDR3 size: 14 residues. Looked up from germline, CDR1 is ENHRY and CDR2 is SYGVKD. Trimming removed 6 bases at V and 2 bases at J, with 12 bases between. The CDR3 nucleotides read TGTGCCATCAGGCGGACTACGAACACAGATACGCAGTATTTT. Translated: CAIRRTTNTDTQYF.

The genes are TRBV6-2 or TRBV6-3 and TRBJ1-2, with a tentative D call TRBD1 (5 bases). Looked up from germline, CDR1 is MNHEY and CDR2 is SVGEGT. V lost 11 bases, J lost 3 bases, and 13 bases lay in between. The CDR3 totals 12 residues. The CDR3, as DNA: TGTGCCGGGGCACCAGGAGACTATGGCTACACCTTC. The encoded protein is CAGAPGDYGYTF.

The genes are TRBV20-1 and TRBJ2-7, with D possibly being TRBD2 (5 bases). Trimming removed 6 bases from V and 3 bases from J, with 15 bases in between. This CDR3 has 13 residues. Germline V gives CDR1 DFQATT, CDR2 SNEGSKA (reference sequence). CDR3 in DNA: TGCAGTGCCGAGGGTGGGGAAAGCTACGAGCAGTACTTC. Its protein product is CSAEGGESYEQYF.

This chain links TRBV28 with TRBJ2-7; 10 nucleotides align to TRBD2. The CDR3 consists of 13 residues. The germline V gene encodes CDR1 MDHEN and CDR2 SYDVKM. J was trimmed by 2 bases and V by 10 bases; bases with no gene match: 5. The CDR3 loop is CATIGTSAYEQYF. The CDR3 DNA is TGTGCCACCATCGGGACTAGCGCCTACGAGCAGTACTTC.

Here the CDR3 DNA reads TGTGCCAGTTCCTTACCGGGACAGGGAAATGTGCGGAGTAGCTACGAGCAGTACTTC. Protein: CASSLPGQGNVRSSYEQYF. The chain combines TRBV7-2 with TRBJ2-7; 9 bases line up with TRBD1. This CDR3 comprises 19 residues. The V gene end was trimmed by 9 bases and the J gene end by 3 bases; junction bases not matched to a gene: 24. From germline, CDR1 is SGHTA and CDR2 FQGNSA.

The chain combines TRBV5-4 with TRBJ2-3; 13 nucleotides match TRBD2. The CDR3 sequence is 16 residues long. The germline V gene has CDR1 SGHNT and CDR2 YYREEE (reference sequence). V was pared by 4 bases and J by 4 bases, with 6 bases of the junction left unmatched. This chain's CDR3 is CASSITSGRASDTQYF. The CDR3 DNA reads TGTGCCAGCAGCATTACTAGCGGGAGGGCCTCAGATACGCAGTATTTT.

The sample holds a few counts of this clonotype. The chain links TRBV5-1 to TRBJ1-1, with TRBD1 matching over 7 bases. Germline assignment: CDR1 SGHRS and CDR2 YFSETQ. Trimming cost V 5 bases and J 7 bases; bases outside gene matches: 11. This CDR3 has 14 residues. The CDR3 reads CASSPIQGIVEAFF. CDR3 nucleotide sequence: TGCGCCAGCAGTCCGATACAGGGGATTGTTGAAGCTTTCTTT. Looking up the rest from reference TRBV5-1 and TRBJ1-1 gives the full variable domain: KAGVTQTPRYLIKTRGQQVTLSCSPISGHRSVSWYQQTPGQGLQFLFEYFSETQRNKGNFPGRFSGRQFSNSRSEMNVSTLELGDSALYLCASSPIQGIVEAFFGQGTRLTVV.

The chain couples TRBV4-1 to TRBJ2-3, with 10 bases lining up with TRBD2. Germline V gene sequence: CDR1 MGHRA, CDR2 YSYEKL. V trimming: 7 bases; J trimming: 0 bases; junction bases outside the gene matches: 7. This CDR3 is built from 16 residues. For the CDR3, the DNA is TGCGCCAGCACACGAACTAGCGGGATTAGCACAGATACGCAGTATTTT. Its protein product is CASTRTSGISTDTQYF.

This rearrangement joins TRBV6-6 to TRBJ2-2, with D unclear. The germline V gene has CDR1 MNHNY and CDR2 SVGAGI (reference sequence). The CDR3 length is 15 residues. V was pared by 3 bases and J by 0 bases, with 8 bases between. The CDR3 loop is CASSYGVANTGELFF. CDR3 in DNA: TGTGCCAGCAGTTATGGCGTCGCGAACACCGGGGAGCTGTTTTTT.

The chain combines TRBV19 with TRBJ2-3; unclear D gene. Trimming stripped 3 bases from V and 0 bases from J, with 10 bases between. The CDR3 contains 15 residues. From germline, CDR1 is LNHDA and CDR2 SQIVND (reference sequence). DNA of the CDR3: TGTGCCAGTAGTATCACGCATGGAAGCACAGATACGCAGTATTTT. Translated, it gives CASSITHGSTDTQYF.

This clonotype showed up many times. The chain joins TRBV5-1 to TRBJ2-7, with D perhaps being TRBD1 or TRBD2 (5 bases each). V lost 0 bases and J lost 3, with 16 bases in between. The germline gives CDR1 SGHRS, CDR2 YFSETQ. CDR3 length: 16 residues. The CDR3 loop is CASSLGGNGAYYEQYF. CDR3 in DNA: TGCGCCAGCAGCTTGGGGGGGAACGGGGCCTACTACGAGCAGTACTTC.

The rearrangement uses TRBV9 and TRBJ2-2; 7 positions match TRBD1. CDR1 is SGDLS and CDR2 is YYNGEE in the germline V gene. The CDR3 consists of 15 residues. Germline trimming cut 4 bases from V and 5 bases from J; bases unmatched to any gene: 8. The CDR3 DNA reads as TGTGCCAGCAGCCCCCGACAGGGAGAAACCGGGGAGCTGTTTTTT. The encoded protein is CASSPRQGETGELFF.

The chain carries TRBV29-1 and TRBJ2-3; the D is unclear. Germline values: CDR1 SQVTM, CDR2 ANQGSEA. V lost 4 bases, J lost 6 bases, and 23 bases lay in between. CDR3 length: 16 amino acids. CDR3 protein: CSVVGGGRLPTDTQYF. Written as DNA, the CDR3 is TGCAGCGTTGTTGGTGGCGGACGCCTACCCACGGATACGCAGTATTTT.

This clonotype was seen a handful of times. The chain couples TRBV9 to TRBJ1-1, with 9 bases matching TRBD1. J was trimmed by 1 base and V by 7 bases; bases with no gene match: 2. CDR1 and CDR2 (germline): SGDLS, YYNGEE. The CDR3 is 13 residues long. The CDR3 loop is CASGTGRNTEAFF. Written as DNA, the CDR3 is TGTGCCAGCGGGACAGGGAGGAACACTGAAGCTTTCTTT.

This clonotype was detected a few times. The rearrangement uses TRBV6-5 and TRBJ2-7; the D is unclear. This CDR3 is 14 amino acids long. Trimming left V 0 bases short and J 1 base short, with 7 bases between. From germline, CDR1 is MNHEY and CDR2 SVGAGI. The CDR3: CASSYSFRSYEQYF. The DNA of the CDR3 is TGTGCCAGCAGTTACTCGTTTCGATCCTACGAGCAGTACTTC.

The V gene is TRBV27, the J gene TRBJ2-3; D is perhaps TRBD1 (5 bases). CDR1 and CDR2 from the germline V gene are MNHEY and SMNVEV (reference sequence). Trimming took 6 bases from V and 0 from J, leaving 16 bases between them. The CDR3 runs to 16 residues. CDR3: CASSYRLSTSTDTQYF. DNA for the CDR3: TGTGCCAGCAGCTACAGGCTTTCGACTAGCACAGATACGCAGTATTTT.

There are many counts of this clonotype. This chain joins TRBV29-1 and TRBJ2-1; D may be TRBD2 (6 bases). In germline, CDR1 is SQVTM, CDR2 ANQGSEA. The CDR3 is 18 residues long. The V end lost 4 bases, the J end lost 6 bases, and 28 bases lay between the germline ends. DNA for the CDR3: TGCAGCGTTGTTTCTAGCGTATACTCCAAGAGGTCCGGCAATGAGCAGTTCTTC. Its translation is CSVVSSVYSKRSGNEQFF.